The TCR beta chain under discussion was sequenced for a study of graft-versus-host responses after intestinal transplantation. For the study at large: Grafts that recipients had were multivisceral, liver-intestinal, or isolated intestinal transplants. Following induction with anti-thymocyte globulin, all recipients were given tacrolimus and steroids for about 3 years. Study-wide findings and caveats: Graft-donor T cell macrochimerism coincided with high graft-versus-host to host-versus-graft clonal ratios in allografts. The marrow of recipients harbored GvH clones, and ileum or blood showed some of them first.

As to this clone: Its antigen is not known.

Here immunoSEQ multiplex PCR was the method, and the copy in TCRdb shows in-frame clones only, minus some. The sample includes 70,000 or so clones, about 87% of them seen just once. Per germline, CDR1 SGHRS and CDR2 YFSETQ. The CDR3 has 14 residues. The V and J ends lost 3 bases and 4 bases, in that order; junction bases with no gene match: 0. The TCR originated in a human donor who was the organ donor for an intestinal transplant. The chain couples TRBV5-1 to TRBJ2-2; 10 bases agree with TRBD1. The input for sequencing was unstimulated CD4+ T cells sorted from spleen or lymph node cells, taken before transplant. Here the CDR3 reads CASSWTGGTGELFF. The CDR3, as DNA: TGCGCCAGCAGCTGGACAGGGGGCACCGGGGAGCTGTTTTTT.